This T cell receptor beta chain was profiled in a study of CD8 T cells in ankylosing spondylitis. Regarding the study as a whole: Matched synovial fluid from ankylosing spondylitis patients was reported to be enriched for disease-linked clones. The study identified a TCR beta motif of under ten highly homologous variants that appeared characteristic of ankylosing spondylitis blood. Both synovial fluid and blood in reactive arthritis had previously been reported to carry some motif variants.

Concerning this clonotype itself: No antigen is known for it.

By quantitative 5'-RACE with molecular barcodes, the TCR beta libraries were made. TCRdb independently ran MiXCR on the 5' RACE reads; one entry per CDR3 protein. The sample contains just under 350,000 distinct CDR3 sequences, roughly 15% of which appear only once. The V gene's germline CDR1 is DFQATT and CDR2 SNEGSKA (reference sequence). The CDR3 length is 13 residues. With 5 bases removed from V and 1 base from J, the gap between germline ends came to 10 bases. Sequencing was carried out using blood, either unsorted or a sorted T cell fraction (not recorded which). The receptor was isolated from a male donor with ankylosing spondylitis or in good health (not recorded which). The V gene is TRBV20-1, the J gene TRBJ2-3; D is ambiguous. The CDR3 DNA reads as TGCAGTGCTTCCTATCCGGGCACAGATACGCAGTATTTT. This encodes CSASYPGTDTQYF.